The 20 T cell receptor beta chains in this list originate from one sample, sequenced in a study of cytomegalovirus exposure and HLA in healthy donors. The PCR was carried out with 60 Vbeta primers and 13 Jbeta primers. Assay: immunoSEQ multiplex PCR; the TCRdb copy retains only in-frame clones and omits some. The data contain 80,000 or so clones, less than 80% of them seen just once; the ten biggest clones take up 20% to 25%. The sequencing input was PBMCs. The source of these receptors is a man between 25 and 39 years old in good health and CMV-seropositive.

V gene TRBV5-6 combines with J gene TRBJ1-1; D remains unclear. With 2 bases removed from V and 5 bases from J, the gap between germline ends came to 10 bases. CDR1 and CDR2 (germline): SGHDT, YYEEEE. This CDR3 spans 13 amino acids. The CDR3 spells CASSFLRGTEAFF. CDR3 DNA sequence: TGTGCCAGCAGCTTTCTACGAGGGACTGAAGCTTTCTTT. The variable domain in full, with the rest retrieved from reference TRBV5-6 and TRBJ1-1, is DAGVTQSPTHLIKTRGQQVTLRCSPKSGHDTVSWYQQALGQGPQFIFQYYEEEERQRGNFPDRFSGHQFPNYSSELNVNALLLGDSALYLCASSFLRGTEAFFGQGTRLTVV.

This clone was seen a few times. CDR3 sequence reads: CASSEFMRPAGDEQYF. In DNA, the CDR3 is TGTGCCAGCAGTGAATTCATGCGGCCGGCTGGAGACGAGCAGTACTTC. This sequence joins TRBV2 and TRBJ2-7, with unresolved D. The germline V gene encodes CDR1 SNHLY and CDR2 FYNNEI. CDR3 length equals 16 residues. With 2 bases removed from V and 5 bases from J, the gap between germline ends came to 19 bases.

CDR3 DNA: TGTGCCAGCAGGACACAGGGGGCGGTCACTGAAGCTTTCTTT. Its protein is CASRTQGAVTEAFF. V gene TRBV5-6 combines with J gene TRBJ1-1, with TRBD1 matching over 9 bases. The germline gives CDR1 SGHDT, CDR2 YYEEEE. The CDR3 loop spans 14 amino acids. V lost 5 bases, J lost 4 bases, and 6 bases stayed unmatched.

The chain has TRBV5-8 and TRBJ1-2, with a possible D match to TRBD1 (6 bases). This CDR3 spans 14 amino acids. Between the trimmed V and J ends, which lost 6 bases and 2 bases, there was a span of 14 bases. Germline CDR1 SGHTS, CDR2 YDEGEE. Here the CDR3 reads CASNLKTGNYGYTF. CDR3 bases: TGTGCCAGCAACCTCAAGACAGGCAACTATGGCTACACCTTC.

V gene TRBV7-6 combines with J gene TRBJ1-1; D perhaps matches TRBD1 (6 bases). From germline, CDR1 is SGHVS and CDR2 FNYEAQ. CDR3 length equals 15 residues. Trimming pared 0 bases from V and 5 bases from J, leaving 13 bases between. This chain's CDR3 is CASSLAPGAGTEAFF. CDR3 DNA: TGTGCCAGCAGCTTAGCGCCAGGGGCTGGAACTGAAGCTTTCTTT. Drawing the rest from reference TRBV7-6 and TRBJ1-1, the complete variable domain is GAGVSQSPRYKVTKRGQDVALRCDPISGHVSLYWYRQALGQGPEFLTYFNYEAQQDKSGLPNDRFSAERPEGSISTLTIQRTEQRDSAMYRCASSLAPGAGTEAFFGQGTRLTVV.

This chain uses TRBV4-1 with TRBJ1-1; D might be TRBD1 (6 bases). The V gene's germline CDR1 is MGHRA and CDR2 YSYEKL. V was clipped by 0 bases and J by 7 bases, with 12 bases between them. This CDR3 spans 14 amino acids. The CDR3 loop reads CASSQDPGGSEAFF. CDR3 DNA: TGCGCCAGCAGCCAAGATCCTGGGGGCAGTGAAGCTTTCTTT.

DNA for the CDR3: TGTGCCAGCAGCTTAAATGCGGTCGCGGGAGGGCCCGTTACGCAGTATTTT. It specifies CASSLNAVAGGPVTQYF. The chain links TRBV7-3 to TRBJ2-3, with 9 bases identical to TRBD2. The trim removed 1 base at V and 8 bases at J, leaving 13 bases unmatched. Germline assignment: CDR1 SGHTA and CDR2 FQGTGA. This CDR3 comprises 17 residues.

This clone was seen repeatedly, ten times or more. The chain couples TRBV7-9 to TRBJ1-6, with D perhaps matching TRBD1 (5 bases). There are 13 residues in the CDR3. The V end lost 5 bases, the J end lost 8 bases, and 10 bases lay between the germline ends. In germline, CDR1 is SEHNR, CDR2 FQNEAQ (reference sequence). The CDR3 spells CASSPGGDSPLHF. CDR3 DNA: TGTGCCAGCAGCCCGGGGGGTGATTCACCCCTCCACTTT.

The chain has TRBV4-3 and TRBJ2-3; D is ambiguous. Between the trimmed V and J ends, which lost 0 bases and 0 bases, there was a span of 16 bases. In germline, CDR1 is LGHNA, CDR2 YSLEER. The length of the CDR3 is 18 residues. The DNA for the CDR3 is TGCGCCAGCAGCCAAGAACGATTGTTGGGCCACAGCACAGATACGCAGTATTTT. This gives the protein CASSQERLLGHSTDTQYF.

This clone was counted between two and nine times. This sequence joins TRBV20-1 and TRBJ2-7; TRBD2 might be the D (5 bases). CDR3 length equals 11 residues. Germline-derived CDR1 and CDR2 are DFQATT and SNEGSKA (reference sequence). The V and J ends lost 6 bases and 7 bases respectively, with 13 bases between them. The CDR3 region is CSAPFSGEQYF. As DNA, the CDR3 is TGCAGTGCCCCCTTTTCGGGGGAGCAGTACTTC.

This clone was picked up a small number of times. This chain connects TRBV4-2 to TRBJ1-1; TRBD1 is a possible D gene (5 bases). Trimming shortened V by 0 bases and J by 4 bases, and 12 bases separated the two germline ends. Germline V gives CDR1 LGHNA, CDR2 YNFKEQ. The CDR3 sequence is 15 residues long. CDR3 coding DNA: TGTGCCAGCAGCCAAGATGTTCAGGGAGGCACTGAAGCTTTCTTT. This codes for CASSQDVQGGTEAFF.

The CDR3 loop is CASSISVNTEAFF. Written as DNA, the CDR3 is TGTGCCAGTAGTATATCGGTGAACACTGAAGCTTTCTTT. The chain has TRBV19 and TRBJ1-1; D is undetermined. Germline-derived CDR1 and CDR2 are LNHDA and SQIVND (reference sequence). The CDR3 is 13 residues long. V was pared by 2 bases and J by 0 bases, with 4 bases between.

The chain uses TRBV11-2 and TRBJ2-5; the match to TRBD2 covers 7 bases. The V segment lost 4 bases and the J segment 5 bases; nucleotides outside the gene matches: 7. The CDR3 has 14 amino acids. The germline V gene has CDR1 SGHAT and CDR2 FQNNGV. DNA for the CDR3: TGTGCCAGCAGCTCTTGGGAGGGCCCTGAGACCCAGTACTTC. It yields the protein CASSSWEGPETQYF.

This chain links TRBV19 with TRBJ2-3, with 15 positions matching TRBD2. Germline V gives CDR1 LNHDA, CDR2 SQIVND (reference sequence). The CDR3 runs to 16 residues. V shed 9 bases and J 0 bases; nucleotides not matched to a gene: 4. The CDR3 reads CASGLAGGPSTDTQYF. CDR3 in DNA: TGTGCCAGCGGACTAGCGGGGGGGCCTAGCACAGATACGCAGTATTTT.

This clone was detected once. The rearrangement joins TRBV1 to TRBJ2-1; TRBD2 is taken as the D call from the table, unchecked against the DNA. TRBV1 is deemed a pseudogene. The CDR3 consists of 15 residues. CDR3 sequence: CTSSQEYCSYNEQFF. The CDR3 DNA reads as TGCACCAGCAGCCAAGAGTACTGCTCCTACAATGAGCAGTTCTTC.

The CDR3 DNA follows: TGTGCCAGCAGCCGAGGACAGGGGGGCACCTACGAGCAGTACTTC. Amino acids: CASSRGQGGTYEQYF. This sequence joins TRBV7-9 and TRBJ2-7; the match to TRBD1 covers 10 bases. Looked up from germline, CDR1 is SEHNR and CDR2 is FQNEAQ (reference sequence). The CDR3 extends over 15 amino acids. Trimming took 5 bases from V and 2 from J; bases not matched to a gene: 6.

The chain combines TRBV6-5 with TRBJ2-7, with 7 nucleotides matching TRBD1. The CDR3 is 15 amino acids. Trimming removed 6 bases from V and 1 base from J; junction bases left unmatched: 9. Germline V lookup: CDR1 MNHEY, CDR2 SVGAGI. The CDR3 reads CASRIGTAVSYEQYF. CDR3 in DNA: TGTGCCAGCAGGATCGGGACAGCCGTTTCCTACGAGCAGTACTTC.

The chain recombines TRBV6-5 with TRBJ1-1; D perhaps matches TRBD1 (6 bases). This CDR3 contains 15 residues. CDR1 and CDR2 from the germline V gene are MNHEY and SVGAGI. Between the trimmed V and J ends, which lost 0 bases and 5 bases, there was a span of 13 bases. The CDR3 DNA sequence: TGTGCCAGCAGTTACTCGTTCCAGGGGACGACTGAAGCTTTCTTT. Translated: CASSYSFQGTTEAFF.

This chain joins TRBV9 and TRBJ2-3; D perhaps matches TRBD2 (6 bases). CDR1 SGDLS and CDR2 YYNGEE come from the germline V gene. The CDR3 contains 15 residues. With 3 bases removed from V and 2 bases from J, the gap between germline ends came to 13 bases. The DNA for the CDR3 is TGTGCCAGCAGCGCAGGAGGGGCCATCACAGATACGCAGTATTTT. This translates into CASSAGGAITDTQYF.

The chain couples TRBV27 to TRBJ1-5; 8 bases are a match to TRBD1. This CDR3 is built from 16 residues. J was trimmed by 2 bases and V by 5 bases; bases with no gene match: 8. Germline lookup yields CDR1 MNHEY and CDR2 SMNVEV (reference sequence). CDR3 nucleotides: TGTGCCAGCAGTGGAATCCCGACAGGGGGCAATCAGCCCCAGCATTTT. Encoded protein: CASSGIPTGGNQPQHF.